This T cell receptor beta chain was identified in a study of cytomegalovirus exposure and HLA in healthy donors. Amplification used 60 Vbeta primers and 13 Jbeta primers. Clones were sequenced by immunoSEQ multiplex PCR, and TCRdb holds only the in-frame ones, with some missing. The profile shows 140,000 to 150,000 clones, about 80% of them singletons. Study results and caveats: Reportedly, TCR beta sequences accurately predicted HLA-A and HLA-B alleles in most subjects.

The trim removed 2 bases at V and 0 bases at J, leaving 4 bases unmatched. Germline lookup yields CDR1 SGHRS and CDR2 YFSETQ. The length of the CDR3 is 15 residues. To note about this clone: The antigen is not known.

The sequence derives from a man in his forties in good health and CMV-seronegative. This chain links TRBV5-1 with TRBJ1-2, with TRBD1 matching over 7 bases. The sample taken for sequencing was PBMCs. The CDR3 sequence: CASSFRDSANYGYTF. The CDR3 DNA reads as TGCGCCAGCAGCTTCCGGGACAGCGCTAACTATGGCTACACCTTC.